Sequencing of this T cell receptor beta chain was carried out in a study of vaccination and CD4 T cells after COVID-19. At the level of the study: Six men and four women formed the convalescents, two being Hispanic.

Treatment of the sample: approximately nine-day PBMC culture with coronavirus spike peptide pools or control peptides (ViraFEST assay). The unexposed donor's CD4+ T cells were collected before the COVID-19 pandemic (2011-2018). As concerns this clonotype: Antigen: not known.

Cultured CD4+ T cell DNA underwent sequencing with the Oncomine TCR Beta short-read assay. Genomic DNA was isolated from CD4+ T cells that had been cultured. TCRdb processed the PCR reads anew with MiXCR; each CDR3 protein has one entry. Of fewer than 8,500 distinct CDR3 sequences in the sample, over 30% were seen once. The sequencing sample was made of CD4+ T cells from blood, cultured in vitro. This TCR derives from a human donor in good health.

The CDR3 region is CASVRGGAYGYTF. DNA of the CDR3: TGTGCCAGCGTCCGAGGCGGAGCCTATGGCTACACCTTC. The rearrangement joins TRBV6-1 to TRBJ1-2; D remains unclear. CDR3 size: 13 residues. V dropped 8 bases and J dropped 4 bases, with 14 bases sitting between them. Germline V gene lookup returns CDR1 MNHNS and CDR2 SASEGT.